What follows are 15 T cell receptor beta chains derived from one specimen sequenced in a study of blood T cell repertoires in COVID-19 (dated by TCRdb to 2018 to 2020). Libraries were constructed by the immunoSEQ multiplex PCR assay. The table comes from immuneACCESS by way of TCRdb, which keeps in-frame sequences with V and J called. Part of the clones is missing from these tables; in studies checked, under half for an unresolved V gene and the rest for unknown reasons. This sample is represented by roughly 240,000 clones; around nine tenths of them were singletons. Around 1.6% of the sample is in the top ten clones. Input material: peripheral blood. These receptors were collected from a woman aged 60-75 years who had recovered from COVID-19.

The rearrangement links TRBV19 to TRBJ2-7; 9 bases agree with TRBD1. The CDR3 runs to 16 residues. CDR1 LNHDA and CDR2 SQIVND come from the germline V gene (reference sequence). The trim removed 5 bases at V and 6 bases at J, leaving 14 bases unmatched. The CDR3 is CASSLTFTGGGGEQYF. Here the CDR3 DNA reads TGTGCCAGTAGTCTGACCTTTACAGGGGGCGGGGGCGAGCAGTACTTC.

CDR3 sequence (DNA): TGTGCCATCAAAAAGACGGAGAGCTCCTATAATTCACCCCTCCACTTT. It encodes CAIKKTESSYNSPLHF. The rearrangement uses TRBV10-3 and TRBJ1-6; D is uncertain. CDR1 is ENHRY and CDR2 is SYGVKD in the germline V gene. V lost 7 bases and J 0 bases, leaving 13 bases between the germline ends. The CDR3 runs 16 residues.

This clone has only one observation. The chain is built from TRBV28 and TRBJ2-1; 8 bases line up with TRBD1. Trimming took 8 bases from V and 7 from J; bases not matched to a gene: 4. This CDR3 is built from 12 residues. In germline, CDR1 is MDHEN, CDR2 SYDVKM. The CDR3 DNA is TGTGCCAGCGGACAGGGTCGAAATGAGCAGTTCTTC. This encodes CASGQGRNEQFF.

The genes are TRBV7-3 and TRBJ1-2; D remains ambiguous. CDR1 is SGHTA and CDR2 is FQGTGA in the germline V gene. This CDR3 comprises 13 residues. V was shortened by 5 bases and J by 7 bases, with 14 bases between the two germline ends. CDR3 in amino acids: CASSLSNSAGYTF. CDR3 DNA sequence: TGTGCCAGCAGCCTTAGTAATTCCGCTGGCTACACCTTC.

The chain links TRBV5-6 to TRBJ1-2; TRBD1 might be the D (6 bases). Germline V gives CDR1 SGHDT, CDR2 YYEEEE. The CDR3 is made up of 15 amino acids. V dropped 2 bases and J dropped 0 bases, with 11 bases sitting between them. The DNA of the CDR3 is TGTGCCAGCAGCTTAACACAGGGAACTAACTATGGCTACACCTTC. Translating it yields CASSLTQGTNYGYTF.

V is TRBV19 and J is TRBJ2-7; TRBD1 matches 8 bases. CDR1 is LNHDA, CDR2 SQIVND, per germline (reference sequence). V lost 3 bases to trimming and J lost 6 bases; unmatched junction nucleotides: 7. The CDR3 spans 14 residues. The CDR3 is CASSIGQGRVEQYF. CDR3 in DNA: TGTGCCAGTAGTATCGGACAGGGTAGGGTCGAGCAGTACTTC.

CDR3 residues: CASSDNRFSNQPQHF. DNA of the CDR3: TGTGCCAGCAGTGACAACAGATTTAGCAATCAGCCCCAGCATTTT. This chain uses TRBV25-1 with TRBJ1-5; D is unresolved. The CDR3 is made up of 15 amino acids. The V and J ends lost 3 bases and 0 bases respectively, with 9 bases between them. Germline V gives CDR1 MGHDK, CDR2 SYGVNS.

V usage is TRBV13 and J usage is TRBJ2-1, with TRBD2 identical over 7 bases. The V gene's germline CDR1 is PRHDT and CDR2 FYEKMQ (reference sequence). The CDR3 length is 13 residues. V lost 3 bases to trimming and J lost 8 bases; unmatched junction nucleotides: 4. Written as DNA, the CDR3 is TGTGCCAGCAGCTTCCTTGGGGGGGATGAGCAGTTCTTC. Amino acids: CASSFLGGDEQFF.

V gene TRBV19 combines with J gene TRBJ1-5; 8 bases agree with TRBD1. The V segment lost 10 bases and the J segment 0 bases; nucleotides outside the gene matches: 14. The CDR3 is 17 residues long. CDR1 is LNHDA, CDR2 SQIVND, per germline (reference sequence). CDR3 region: CATKKDRATYSNQPQHF. Here the CDR3 DNA reads TGTGCCACCAAAAAGGACAGGGCCACTTATAGCAATCAGCCCCAGCATTTT. Based on the CDR3 plus reference TRBV19 and TRBJ1-5, the full variable domain is DGGITQSPKYLFRKEGQNVTLSCEQNLNHDAMYWYRQDPGQGLRLIYYSQIVNDFQKGDIAEGYSVSREKKESFPLTVTSAQKNPTAFYLCATKKDRATYSNQPQHFGDGTRLSIL.

DNA of the CDR3: TGCGCCAGCAGCCCTGGAACCCTACAGGACAACACTGAAGCTTTCTTT. Protein product: CASSPGTLQDNTEAFF. The chain couples TRBV4-3 to TRBJ1-1; a weak D match, TRBD1 (5 bases). Germline lookup yields CDR1 LGHNA and CDR2 YSLEER. V dropped 4 bases and J dropped 2 bases, with 17 bases sitting between them. The CDR3 is 16 residues long.

The rearrangement links TRBV5-1 to TRBJ1-6, with TRBD1 matching over 9 bases. Looked up from germline, CDR1 is SGHRS and CDR2 is YFSETQ. CDR3 size: 14 residues. V lost 4 bases, J lost 10 bases, and 6 bases stayed unmatched. The CDR3 coding sequence is TGCGCCAGCAGCCCACAGGGGGCTGGATCACCCCTCCACTTT. Protein product: CASSPQGAGSPLHF.

The rearrangement joins TRBV2 to TRBJ1-1, with 9 bases lining up with TRBD1. V lost 7 bases and J lost 4; bases outside the gene matches: 7. CDR1 and CDR2 (germline): SNHLY, FYNNEI. The CDR3 has 14 residues. The CDR3 here is CASKDRGWFTEAFF. CDR3 coding DNA: TGTGCCAGCAAGGACAGGGGTTGGTTCACTGAAGCTTTCTTT. Together with reference TRBV2 and TRBJ1-1, the CDR3 gives the full variable domain: EPEVTQTPSHQVTQMGQEVILRCVPISNHLYFYWYRQILGQKVEFLVSFYNNEISEKSEIFDDQFSVERPDGSNFTLKIRSTKLEDSAMYFCASKDRGWFTEAFFGQGTRLTVV.

The chain couples TRBV29-1 to TRBJ1-4, with 8 bases lining up with TRBD1. CDR3 length: 13 amino acids. The germline V gene encodes CDR1 SQVTM and CDR2 ANQGSEA. The ends lost 3 bases at V and 5 bases at J; junction bases unmatched: 2. CDR3 residues: CSVETGANEKLFF. CDR3 in DNA: TGCAGCGTTGAGACAGGGGCGAATGAAAAACTGTTTTTT.

The rearrangement joins TRBV14 to TRBJ2-7; D is possibly TRBD1 (5 bases). The length of the CDR3 is 15 residues. Trimming pared 4 bases from V and 3 bases from J, leaving 16 bases between. Germline loops: CDR1 SGHDN, CDR2 FVKESK. This CDR3 reads CASSRIDSPFYEQYF. The CDR3 region has the DNA TGTGCCAGCAGCCGGATCGACAGTCCTTTCTACGAGCAGTACTTC.

This chain connects TRBV27 to TRBJ1-2; D gene ambiguous. The CDR3 contains 16 residues. CDR1 is MNHEY and CDR2 is SMNVEV in the germline V gene (reference sequence). Trimming took off 8 bases at V and 3 bases at J, with 22 bases between the two ends. The CDR3 DNA reads TGTGCCAGCCTACCGGCCCCTGGCCGGGTGGACTATGGCTACACCTTC. This sequence encodes CASLPAPGRVDYGYTF.